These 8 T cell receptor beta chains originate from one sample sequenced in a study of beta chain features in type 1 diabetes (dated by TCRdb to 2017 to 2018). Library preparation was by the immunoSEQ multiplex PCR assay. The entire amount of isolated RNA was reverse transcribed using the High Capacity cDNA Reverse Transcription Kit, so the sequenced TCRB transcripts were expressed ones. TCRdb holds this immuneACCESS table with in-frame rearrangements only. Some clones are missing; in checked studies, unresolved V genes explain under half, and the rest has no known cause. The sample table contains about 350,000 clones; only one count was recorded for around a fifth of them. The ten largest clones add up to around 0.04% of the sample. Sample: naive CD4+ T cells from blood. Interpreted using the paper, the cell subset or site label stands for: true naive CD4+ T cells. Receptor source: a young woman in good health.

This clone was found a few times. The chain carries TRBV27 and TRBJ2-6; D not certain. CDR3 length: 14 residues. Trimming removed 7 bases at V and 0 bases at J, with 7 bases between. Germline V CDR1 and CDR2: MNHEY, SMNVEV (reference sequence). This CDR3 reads CASNLISGANVLTF. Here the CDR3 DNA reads TGTGCCAGCAACTTGATCTCTGGGGCCAACGTCCTGACTTTC.

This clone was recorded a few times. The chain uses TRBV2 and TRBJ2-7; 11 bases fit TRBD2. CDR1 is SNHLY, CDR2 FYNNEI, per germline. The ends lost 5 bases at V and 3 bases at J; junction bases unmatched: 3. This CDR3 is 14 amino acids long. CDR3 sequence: CASSTGLADYEQYF. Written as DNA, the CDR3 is TGTGCCAGCAGTACGGGACTAGCGGACTACGAGCAGTACTTC.

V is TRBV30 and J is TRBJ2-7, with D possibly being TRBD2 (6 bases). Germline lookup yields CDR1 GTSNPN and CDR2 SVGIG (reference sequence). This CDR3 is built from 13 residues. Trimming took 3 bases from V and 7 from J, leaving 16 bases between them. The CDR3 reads CAWRVTSPGEQYF. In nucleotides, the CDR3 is TGTGCCTGGAGGGTAACTAGCCCCGGGGAGCAGTACTTC.

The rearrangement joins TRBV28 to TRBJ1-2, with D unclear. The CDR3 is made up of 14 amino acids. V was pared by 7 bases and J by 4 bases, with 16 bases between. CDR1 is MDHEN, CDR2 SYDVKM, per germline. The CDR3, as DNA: TGTGCCAGCATGTATGCGGTTCAAGGCTATGGCTACACCTTC. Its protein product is CASMYAVQGYGYTF.

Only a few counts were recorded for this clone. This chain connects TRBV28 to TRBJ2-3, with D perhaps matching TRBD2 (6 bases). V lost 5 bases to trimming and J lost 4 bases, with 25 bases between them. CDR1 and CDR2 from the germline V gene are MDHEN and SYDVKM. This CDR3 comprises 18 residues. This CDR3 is CASSPSWLRRGRSDTQYF. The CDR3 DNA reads TGTGCCAGCAGTCCGTCTTGGTTGAGGAGGGGACGGTCAGATACGCAGTATTTT.

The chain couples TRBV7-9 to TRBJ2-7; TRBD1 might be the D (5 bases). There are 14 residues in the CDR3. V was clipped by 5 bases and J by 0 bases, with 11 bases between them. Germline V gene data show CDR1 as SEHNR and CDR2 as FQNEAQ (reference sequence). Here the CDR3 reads CASSLRQSSYEQYF. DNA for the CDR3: TGTGCCAGCAGCCTCCGACAGAGCTCCTACGAGCAGTACTTC.

CDR3 bases: TGTGCCAGTACCAGTGCCCCGGAGGCGTTGGGTTACACCTTC. Translating it yields CASTSAPEALGYTF. The chain couples TRBV19 to TRBJ1-2; D ambiguous. V was pared by 7 bases and J by 11 bases, with 23 bases between. Germline lookup yields CDR1 LNHDA and CDR2 SQIVND (reference sequence). This CDR3 has 14 amino acids.

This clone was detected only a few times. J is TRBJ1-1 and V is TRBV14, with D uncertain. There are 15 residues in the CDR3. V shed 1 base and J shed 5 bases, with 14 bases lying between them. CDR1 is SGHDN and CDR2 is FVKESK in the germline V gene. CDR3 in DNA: TGTGCCAGCAGCCAAGGAAACCCGGGTTGGACTGAAGCTTTCTTT. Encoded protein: CASSQGNPGWTEAFF.